The entry below gives a single TCR beta chain sequence along with its context. Its target is unknown. Sampled while nominally healthy, donors likely had unrecorded immune exposures. Germline V CDR1 and CDR2: SQVTM, ANQGSEA. This CDR3 has 14 residues. Trimming stripped 0 bases from V and 7 bases from J, with 16 bases between. This sample was taken from a study of cytomegalovirus exposure and HLA in healthy donors. Primers for the PCR totalled 60 Vbeta and 13 Jbeta. The repertoire was sequenced with immunoSEQ multiplex PCR; TCRdb's copy has only in-frame clones and lacks some. The table records 35,000 to 50,000 clones, about 84% of them present only once. General study points: Researchers catalogued roughly 170 TCR beta chains as cytomegalovirus-associated. When the data were analyzed later, several of the most significant clusters appeared to be linked to common viral pathogens. The authors considered a cluster of highly shared sequence variants likely to be a sequencing artifact.

The clonotype comes from a man aged 45-65 years in good health and CMV-seronegative. The chain carries TRBV29-1 and TRBJ2-7; D perhaps matches TRBD2 (5 bases). Sequencing input: PBMCs. The CDR3, as DNA: TGCAGCGTTGAAGACCCCGGAGGAACTCGAGAGCAGTACTTC. Translated: CSVEDPGGTREQYF.